These 5 T cell receptor beta chains were all obtained from the same sample, sequenced in a study of blood T cell repertoires in COVID-19. Only in-frame clones appear in the TCRdb table, and some are missing; sequencing was by immunoSEQ multiplex PCR. The sample holds roughly 100,000 clones, around 90% seen once. The sample comprised peripheral blood. The receptors come from a human donor in a cohort sampled during active COVID-19.

The rearrangement links TRBV7-9 to TRBJ1-1; TRBD1 aligns across 7 bases. Per the germline V gene, CDR1 is SEHNR and CDR2 is FQNEAQ (reference sequence). J gave up 8 bases and V 8 bases, and 17 bases lay outside the gene matches. The CDR3 runs 15 residues. CDR3 in amino acids: CASASPNRGLREAFF. CDR3 sequence (DNA): TGTGCCAGCGCTTCCCCTAACAGGGGCCTTAGAGAAGCTTTCTTT.

V gene TRBV28 combines with J gene TRBJ2-5, with D uncertain. The germline CDR1 and CDR2 sequences are MDHEN and SYDVKM. Trimming left V 3 bases short and J 4 bases short, with 15 bases between. The CDR3 has 15 residues. The CDR3 DNA reads as TGTGCCAGCAGTTTTGTGTCTAGTCGGGTAGAGACCCAGTACTTC. This gives the protein CASSFVSSRVETQYF.

This chain uses TRBV7-3 with TRBJ1-2, with D perhaps TRBD1 (5 bases). The CDR3 covers 16 residues. Trimming removed 1 base at V and 6 bases at J, with 18 bases between. Per germline, CDR1 SGHTA and CDR2 FQGTGA. CDR3 loop: CASSLIAGRGTHGYTF. As DNA, the CDR3 is TGTGCCAGCAGCTTAATAGCAGGGCGAGGCACGCATGGCTACACCTTC. The full variable domain, in which reference TRBV7-3 and TRBJ1-2 provide the parts outside the CDR3, is GAGVSQTPSNKVTEKGKYVELRCDPISGHTALYWYRQSLGQGPEFLIYFQGTGAADDSGLPNDRFFAVRPEGSVSTLKIQRTERGDSAVYLCASSLIAGRGTHGYTFGSGTRLTVV.

V gene TRBV10-3 combines with J gene TRBJ2-5, with 9 bases aligning to TRBD1. With 6 bases clipped from V and 4 bases from J, the junction kept 12 bases outside the gene matches. CDR3 length: 16 residues. Germline lookup yields CDR1 ENHRY and CDR2 SYGVKD. CDR3 in amino acids: CAISSDRGNPGETQYF. In DNA form, the CDR3 reads TGTGCCATCAGCTCGGACAGGGGCAATCCAGGAGAGACCCAGTACTTC.

The J gene is TRBJ2-3, the V gene TRBV11-1; unclear D gene. The V end was cut by 0 bases, the J end by 0 bases, with 10 bases between. The CDR3 length is 16 residues. Looked up from germline, CDR1 is SGHAT and CDR2 is FQDESV (reference sequence). CDR3 nucleotides: TGTGCCAGCAGCTTAGCCCCGTGGGCTAGCACAGATACGCAGTATTTT. Residues: CASSLAPWASTDTQYF.